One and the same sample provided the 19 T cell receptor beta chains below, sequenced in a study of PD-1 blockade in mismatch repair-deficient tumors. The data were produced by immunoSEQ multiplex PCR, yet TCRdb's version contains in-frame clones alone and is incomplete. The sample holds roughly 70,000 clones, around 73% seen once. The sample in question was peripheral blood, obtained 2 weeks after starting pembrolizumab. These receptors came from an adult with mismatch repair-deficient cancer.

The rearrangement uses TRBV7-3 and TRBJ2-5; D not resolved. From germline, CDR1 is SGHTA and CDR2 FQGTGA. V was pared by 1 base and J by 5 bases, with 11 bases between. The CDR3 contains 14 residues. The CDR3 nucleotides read TGTGCCAGCAGCTTAAAAGCTATAGGGGAGACCCAGTACTTC. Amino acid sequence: CASSLKAIGETQYF.

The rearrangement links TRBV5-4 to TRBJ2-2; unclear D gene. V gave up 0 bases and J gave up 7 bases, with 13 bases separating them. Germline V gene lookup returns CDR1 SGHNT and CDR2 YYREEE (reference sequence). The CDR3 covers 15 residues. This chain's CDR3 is CASSLVTLGNGELFF. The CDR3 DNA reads TGTGCCAGCAGCTTGGTGACCCTAGGGAACGGGGAGCTGTTTTTT.

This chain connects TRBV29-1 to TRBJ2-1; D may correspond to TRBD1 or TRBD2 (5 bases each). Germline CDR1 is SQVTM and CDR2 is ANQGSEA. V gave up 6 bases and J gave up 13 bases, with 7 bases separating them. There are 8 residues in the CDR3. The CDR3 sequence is CSVGVQFF. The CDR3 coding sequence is TGCAGCGTGGGGGTTCAGTTCTTC.

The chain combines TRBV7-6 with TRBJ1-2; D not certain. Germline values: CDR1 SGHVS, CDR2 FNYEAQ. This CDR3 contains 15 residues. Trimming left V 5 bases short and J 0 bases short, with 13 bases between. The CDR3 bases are TGTGCCAGCAGCCTTACAGAAAACCCTAACTATGGCTACACCTTC. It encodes CASSLTENPNYGYTF.

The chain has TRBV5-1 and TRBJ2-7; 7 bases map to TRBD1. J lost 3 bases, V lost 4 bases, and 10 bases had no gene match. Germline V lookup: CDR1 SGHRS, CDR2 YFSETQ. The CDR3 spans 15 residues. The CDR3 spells CASSTGTAASYEQYF. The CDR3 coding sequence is TGCGCCAGCAGCACAGGGACAGCGGCTAGCTACGAGCAGTACTTC.

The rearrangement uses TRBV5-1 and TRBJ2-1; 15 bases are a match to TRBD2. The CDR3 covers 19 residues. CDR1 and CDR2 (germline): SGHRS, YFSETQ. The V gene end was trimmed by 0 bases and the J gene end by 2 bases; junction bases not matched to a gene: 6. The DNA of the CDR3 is TGCGCCAGCAGCTTGGCCCTAGGACTAGCGGGAGGGGCCTACAATGAGCAGTTCTTC. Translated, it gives CASSLALGLAGGAYNEQFF.

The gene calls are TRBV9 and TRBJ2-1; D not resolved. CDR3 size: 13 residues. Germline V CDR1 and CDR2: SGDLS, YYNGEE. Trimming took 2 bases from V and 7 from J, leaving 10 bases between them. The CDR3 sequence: CASSVSYGNEQFF. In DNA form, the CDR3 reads TGTGCCAGCAGCGTGTCTTATGGGAATGAGCAGTTCTTC.

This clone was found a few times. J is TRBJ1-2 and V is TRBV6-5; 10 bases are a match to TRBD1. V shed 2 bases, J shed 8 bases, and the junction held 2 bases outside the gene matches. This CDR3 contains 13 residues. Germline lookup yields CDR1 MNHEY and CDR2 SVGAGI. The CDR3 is CASSYGTGEGYTF. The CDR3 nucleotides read TGTGCCAGCAGTTACGGGACAGGGGAAGGCTACACCTTC.

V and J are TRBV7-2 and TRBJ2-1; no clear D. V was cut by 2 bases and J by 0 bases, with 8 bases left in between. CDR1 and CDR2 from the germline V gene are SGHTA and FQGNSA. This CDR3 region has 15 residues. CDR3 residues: CASSLKGGSYNEQFF. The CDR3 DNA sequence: TGTGCCAGCAGCTTAAAGGGCGGCTCCTACAATGAGCAGTTCTTC.

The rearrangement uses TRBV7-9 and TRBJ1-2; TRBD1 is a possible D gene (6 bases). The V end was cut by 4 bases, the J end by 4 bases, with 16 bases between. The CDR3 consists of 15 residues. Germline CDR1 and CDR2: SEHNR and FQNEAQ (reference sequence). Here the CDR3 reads CASSSAGTGSYGYTF. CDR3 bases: TGTGCCAGCAGCTCAGCGGGTACAGGGTCCTATGGCTACACCTTC. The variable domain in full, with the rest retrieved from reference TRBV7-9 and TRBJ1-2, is DTGVSQNPRHKITKRGQNVTFRCDPISEHNRLYWYRQTLGQGPEFLTYFQNEAQLEKSRLLSDRFSAERPKGSFSTLEIQRTEQGDSAMYLCASSSAGTGSYGYTFGSGTRLTVV.

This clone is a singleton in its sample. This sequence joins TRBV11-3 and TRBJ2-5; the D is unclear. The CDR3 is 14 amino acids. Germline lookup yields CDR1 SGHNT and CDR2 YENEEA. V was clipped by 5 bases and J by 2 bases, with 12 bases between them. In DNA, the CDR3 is TGTGCCAGCAGCCCAGGCAGGCTGCAAGAGACCCAGTACTTC. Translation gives CASSPGRLQETQYF.

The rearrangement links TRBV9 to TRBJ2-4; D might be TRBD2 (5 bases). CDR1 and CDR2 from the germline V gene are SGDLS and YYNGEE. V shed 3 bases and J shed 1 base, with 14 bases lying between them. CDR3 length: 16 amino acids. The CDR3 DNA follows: TGTGCCAGCAGCGCCGACCCCCGAGGGGCCAAAAACATTCAGTACTTC. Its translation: CASSADPRGAKNIQYF.

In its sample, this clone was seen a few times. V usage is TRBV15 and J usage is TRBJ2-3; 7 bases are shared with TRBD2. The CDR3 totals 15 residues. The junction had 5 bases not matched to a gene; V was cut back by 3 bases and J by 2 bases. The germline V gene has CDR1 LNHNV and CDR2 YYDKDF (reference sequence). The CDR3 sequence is CATSSRDYDTDTQYF. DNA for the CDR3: TGTGCCACCAGCAGCCGGGACTATGACACAGATACGCAGTATTTT.

The CDR3, as DNA: TGTGCCAGCAGCTCGGGGCCCCGGGGGGACTATGGCTACACCTTC. Amino acids: CASSSGPRGDYGYTF. The genes are TRBV7-9 and TRBJ1-2; D is perhaps TRBD1 (5 bases). CDR3 size: 15 residues. The V gene lost 4 bases and the J gene lost 3 bases, with 15 bases spanning the gap. The germline gives CDR1 SEHNR, CDR2 FQNEAQ (reference sequence).

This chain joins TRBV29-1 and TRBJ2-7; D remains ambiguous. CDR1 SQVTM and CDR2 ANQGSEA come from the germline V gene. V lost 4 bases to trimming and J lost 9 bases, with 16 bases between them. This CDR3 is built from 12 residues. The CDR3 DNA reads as TGCAGCGTTGGCTTTTACTCCTACAGGCAGTACTTC. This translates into CSVGFYSYRQYF.

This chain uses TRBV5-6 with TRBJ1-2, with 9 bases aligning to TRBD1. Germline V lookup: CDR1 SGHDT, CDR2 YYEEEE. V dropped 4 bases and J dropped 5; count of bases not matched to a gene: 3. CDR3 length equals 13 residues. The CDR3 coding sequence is TGTGCCAGCAGCCTACAGGGGGCATATGGCTACACCTTC. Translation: CASSLQGAYGYTF.

The CDR3 is CASSLIGQKLSGGYTF. The CDR3 DNA is TGTGCCAGCAGCTTGATAGGACAAAAACTTAGCGGGGGCTACACCTTC. The V and J genes are TRBV7-2 and TRBJ1-2; D is possibly TRBD1 (5 bases). V was cut by 3 bases and J by 8 bases, with 22 bases left in between. Germline V gives CDR1 SGHTA, CDR2 FQGNSA. The length of the CDR3 is 16 residues.

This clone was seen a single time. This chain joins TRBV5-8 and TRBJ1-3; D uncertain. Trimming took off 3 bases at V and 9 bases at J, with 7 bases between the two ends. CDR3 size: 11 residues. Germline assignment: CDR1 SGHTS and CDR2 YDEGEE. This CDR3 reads CASSSRTTIYF. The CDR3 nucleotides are TGTGCCAGCAGCTCCCGCACCACCATATATTTT.

Here the CDR3 reads CASSTPTGRTEAFF. The CDR3 DNA follows: TGTGCCAGTAGTACCCCGACAGGGCGCACTGAAGCTTTCTTT. The chain recombines TRBV19 with TRBJ1-1; 7 bases are shared with TRBD1. From germline, CDR1 is LNHDA and CDR2 SQIVND (reference sequence). CDR3 length: 14 residues. Trimming cost V 4 bases and J 4 bases; bases outside gene matches: 6.